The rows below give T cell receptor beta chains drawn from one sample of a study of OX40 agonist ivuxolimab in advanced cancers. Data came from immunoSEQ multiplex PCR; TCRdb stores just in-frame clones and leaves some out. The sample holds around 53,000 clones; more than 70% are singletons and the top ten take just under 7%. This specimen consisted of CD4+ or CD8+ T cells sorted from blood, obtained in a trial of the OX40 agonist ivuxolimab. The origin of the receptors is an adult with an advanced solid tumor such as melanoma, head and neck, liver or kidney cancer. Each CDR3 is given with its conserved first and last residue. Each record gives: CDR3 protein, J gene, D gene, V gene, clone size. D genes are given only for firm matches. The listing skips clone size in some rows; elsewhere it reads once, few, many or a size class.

CDR3 protein: CASSPGADEKLFF
J gene: TRBJ1-4
D gene: .
V gene: TRBV18
clone size: .

CDR3 protein: CASSVNAGTTYNEQFF
J gene: TRBJ2-1
D gene: TRBD2
V gene: TRBV19
clone size: .

CDR3 protein: CASSPRSGPPYEQYF
J gene: TRBJ2-7
D gene: .
V gene: TRBV18
clone size: .

CDR3 protein: CASSYTGVVSEAFF
J gene: TRBJ1-1
D gene: TRBD1
V gene: TRBV7-9
clone size: .

CDR3 protein: CASSVGSTGNYNEQFF
J gene: TRBJ2-1
D gene: .
V gene: TRBV9
clone size: .

CDR3 protein: CASSSGTDLYEQYF
J gene: TRBJ2-7
D gene: .
V gene: TRBV5-1
clone size: .

CDR3 protein: CASSGSGPTYEQYF
J gene: TRBJ2-7
D gene: .
V gene: TRBV9
clone size: .

CDR3 protein: CASSMRDRGGEQFF
J gene: TRBJ2-1
D gene: TRBD1
V gene: TRBV18
clone size: few

CDR3 protein: CASSANKGANVLTF
J gene: TRBJ2-6
D gene: .
V gene: TRBV7-3
clone size: .

CDR3 protein: CASSLVIGGTGELFF
J gene: TRBJ2-2
D gene: .
V gene: TRBV5-1
clone size: .

CDR3 protein: CASSLTETQYF
J gene: TRBJ2-5
D gene: .
V gene: TRBV5-4
clone size: .

CDR3 protein: CASSPWGRNTEAFF
J gene: TRBJ1-1
D gene: .
V gene: TRBV7-2
clone size: .

CDR3 protein: CASSQDSGTGSAYEQYF
J gene: TRBJ2-7
D gene: TRBD1
V gene: TRBV4-1
clone size: .

CDR3 protein: CASSLRGPYEQYF
J gene: TRBJ2-7
D gene: .
V gene: TRBV27
clone size: once

CDR3 protein: CASSPPTSGKGRFEQYF
J gene: TRBJ2-7
D gene: TRBD2
V gene: TRBV18
clone size: .

CDR3 protein: CASSQDSTSQETQYF
J gene: TRBJ2-5
D gene: .
V gene: TRBV4-1
clone size: .

CDR3 protein: CASSLELAASSYNEQFF
J gene: TRBJ2-1
D gene: TRBD2
V gene: TRBV7-8
clone size: .

CDR3 protein: CASSSWQETQYF
J gene: TRBJ2-5
D gene: .
V gene: TRBV7-9
clone size: .

CDR3 protein: CASGLVVGAEPYEQYF
J gene: TRBJ2-7
D gene: .
V gene: TRBV12-5
clone size: few

CDR3 protein: CAWSGDRGINIQYF
J gene: TRBJ2-4
D gene: TRBD1
V gene: TRBV30
clone size: .

CDR3 protein: CASSTGTEAGYTF
J gene: TRBJ1-2
D gene: .
V gene: TRBV28
clone size: .

CDR3 protein: CASSPLGQTRTANF
J gene: TRBJ2-7
D gene: .
V gene: TRBV18
clone size: .

CDR3 protein: CASQEGAYSNQPQHF
J gene: TRBJ1-5
D gene: .
V gene: TRBV2
clone size: .

CDR3 protein: CASSPTGTTNEKLFF
J gene: TRBJ1-4
D gene: TRBD1
V gene: TRBV28
clone size: .

CDR3 protein: CASSPQGAGDTQYF
J gene: TRBJ2-3
D gene: TRBD1
V gene: TRBV18
clone size: .

CDR3 protein: CASSGVGGEQYF
J gene: .
D gene: .
V gene: TRBV28
clone size: .

CDR3 protein: CASSKALKTGVAYTYEQYF
J gene: TRBJ2-7
D gene: .
V gene: TRBV21-1
clone size: .

CDR3 protein: CASSQGPREQYF
J gene: TRBJ2-7
D gene: .
V gene: TRBV28
clone size: .

CDR3 protein: CASSFRGAQHF
J gene: TRBJ1-5
D gene: .
V gene: TRBV28
clone size: few

CDR3 protein: CASSQIDIGFTDTQYF
J gene: TRBJ2-3
D gene: .
V gene: TRBV4-1
clone size: .

CDR3 protein: CASSLEALGREQYF
J gene: TRBJ2-7
D gene: .
V gene: TRBV5-1
clone size: .

CDR3 protein: CAIDGQGSIYEQYF
J gene: TRBJ2-7
D gene: TRBD1
V gene: TRBV28
clone size: .

CDR3 protein: CASSRLGRPEAFF
J gene: TRBJ1-1
D gene: .
V gene: TRBV14
clone size: .

CDR3 protein: CAWDISGNTIYF
J gene: TRBJ1-3
D gene: .
V gene: TRBV30
clone size: .

CDR3 protein: CASSLPGIGIMNTEAFF
J gene: TRBJ1-1
D gene: .
V gene: TRBV28
clone size: .

CDR3 protein: CASSLGRGSRADTQYF
J gene: TRBJ2-3
D gene: TRBD2
V gene: TRBV27
clone size: .

CDR3 protein: CASSPAVLGTGYGYTF
J gene: TRBJ1-2
D gene: TRBD1
V gene: TRBV5-4
clone size: .

CDR3 protein: CASSESRRGYTF
J gene: TRBJ1-2
D gene: .
V gene: TRBV2
clone size: .

CDR3 protein: CASSSTGVGTGNTIYF
J gene: TRBJ1-3
D gene: TRBD1
V gene: TRBV5-5
clone size: once

CDR3 protein: CASSSKTGGWGTDTQYF
J gene: TRBJ2-3
D gene: TRBD1
V gene: TRBV9
clone size: .

CDR3 protein: CASSANRGANTEAFF
J gene: TRBJ1-1
D gene: TRBD1
V gene: TRBV6-5
clone size: .

CDR3 protein: CASSQGTPLAKNIQYF
J gene: TRBJ2-4
D gene: .
V gene: TRBV4-1
clone size: .

CDR3 protein: CASSPRTGELFF
J gene: TRBJ2-2
D gene: .
V gene: TRBV19
clone size: .

CDR3 protein: CASSGQGARGQPQHF
J gene: TRBJ1-5
D gene: TRBD1
V gene: TRBV25-1
clone size: .

CDR3 protein: CASSDRGGHVQPQHF
J gene: TRBJ1-5
D gene: .
V gene: TRBV5-5
clone size: .

CDR3 protein: CASSRRVNTEAFF
J gene: TRBJ1-1
D gene: .
V gene: TRBV7-2
clone size: few

CDR3 protein: CASSVDRGGRVDTQYF
J gene: TRBJ2-3
D gene: TRBD2
V gene: TRBV9
clone size: .

CDR3 protein: CASSDVAGSLEQYF
J gene: TRBJ2-7
D gene: .
V gene: TRBV11-1
clone size: .

CDR3 protein: CASSYSYSEQFF
J gene: TRBJ2-1
D gene: .
V gene: TRBV6-5
clone size: .

CDR3 protein: CAWSALGVTEAFF
J gene: TRBJ1-1
D gene: .
V gene: TRBV30
clone size: once

CDR3 protein: CASSPRLGIGTDTQYF
J gene: TRBJ2-3
D gene: .
V gene: TRBV27
clone size: .

CDR3 protein: CASSKGGTSWTSGAYEQYF
J gene: TRBJ2-7
D gene: .
V gene: TRBV21-1
clone size: .

CDR3 protein: CASSDRDRRRHGYTF
J gene: TRBJ1-2
D gene: TRBD1
V gene: TRBV6-1
clone size: .

CDR3 protein: CASSLSPPEQFF
J gene: TRBJ2-1
D gene: .
V gene: TRBV5-1
clone size: .